The rows below give T cell receptor beta chains drawn from one sample of a study of technical replicates of blood from four donors. TCRdb's copy holds only in-frame clones and misses some; the assay was immunoSEQ multiplex PCR. The profile covers around 69,000 clones, with roughly 96% appearing a single time and less than 0.25% taken by the ten largest. Sequencing was carried out using T cells isolated from PBMCs. These receptors all stem from a human donor in good health. The CDR3 runs from the conserved cysteine through the conserved F or W. Fields, in order: V gene, D gene, clone size, J gene, CDR3 DNA, CDR3 protein. D genes are given only for firm matches. Some rows mark clone size as missing; the rest say once, few, many or name a class of expanded clone.

v_call: TRBV19; d_call: TRBD1; clone_size: .; j_call: TRBJ2-6; cdr3_nt: TGTGCCAGTAGTATTTCCGGGACAGGGGGCGGCTGGGCCAACGTCCTGACTTTC; cdr3_aa: CASSISGTGGGWANVLTF
v_call: TRBV7-2; d_call: .; clone_size: .; j_call: TRBJ2-7; cdr3_nt: TGTGCCAGCAGCTTCGTTCAGGGCCCTACCTACGAGCAGTACTTC; cdr3_aa: CASSFVQGPTYEQYF
v_call: TRBV2; d_call: TRBD1; clone_size: .; j_call: TRBJ1-5; cdr3_nt: TGTGCCAGCAGCGGACAGGGGCAACCAGGGCAGCCCCAGCATTTT; cdr3_aa: CASSGQGQPGQPQHF
v_call: TRBV10-3; d_call: .; clone_size: .; j_call: TRBJ1-5; cdr3_nt: TGTGCCATCAGTGACGGGGGGACAAGCAATCAGCCCCAGCATTTT; cdr3_aa: CAISDGGTSNQPQHF
v_call: TRBV7-8; d_call: .; clone_size: .; j_call: TRBJ1-5; cdr3_nt: TGTGCCAGCAGCCCTAATAGCAATCAGCCCCAGCATTTT; cdr3_aa: CASSPNSNQPQHF
v_call: TRBV20-1; d_call: .; clone_size: .; j_call: TRBJ1-2; cdr3_nt: TGCAGTGCTAGCCGGCCAGGCGGCTACACCTTC; cdr3_aa: CSASRPGGYTF
v_call: TRBV18; d_call: .; clone_size: .; j_call: TRBJ1-1; cdr3_nt: TGTGCCAGCTCACCGGACAGACAAACTGAAGCTTTCTTT; cdr3_aa: CASSPDRQTEAFF
v_call: TRBV5-1; d_call: .; clone_size: .; j_call: TRBJ2-1; cdr3_nt: TGCGCCAGCAGCTTTGGCGGGATGCACAATGAGCAGTTCTTC; cdr3_aa: CASSFGGMHNEQFF
v_call: TRBV7-2; d_call: TRBD2; clone_size: .; j_call: TRBJ2-7; cdr3_nt: TGTGCCAGCAGCTTAGCGCTAGGGGCGGGAGGAGCCTACGAGCAGTACTTC; cdr3_aa: CASSLALGAGGAYEQYF
v_call: TRBV5-1; d_call: TRBD1; clone_size: .; j_call: TRBJ2-7; cdr3_nt: TGCGCCAGCAGCTGGGGAACAGGGGGCTCCTACGAGCAGTACTTC; cdr3_aa: CASSWGTGGSYEQYF
v_call: TRBV28; d_call: .; clone_size: .; j_call: TRBJ2-5; cdr3_nt: TGTGCCAGCAGTTTATGGGACAGCCTACCGAGAGAGACCCAGTACTTC; cdr3_aa: CASSLWDSLPRETQYF
v_call: TRBV18; d_call: .; clone_size: once; j_call: TRBJ1-1; cdr3_nt: TGTGCCAGCTCACCCGACAGGCAGACTGAAGCTTTCTTT; cdr3_aa: CASSPDRQTEAFF
v_call: TRBV25-1; d_call: TRBD2; clone_size: .; j_call: TRBJ2-1; cdr3_nt: TGTGCCAGCACCGCGGGTAGCGGGGGACCCAATGAGCAGTTCTTC; cdr3_aa: CASTAGSGGPNEQFF
v_call: TRBV29-1; d_call: .; clone_size: .; j_call: TRBJ2-2; cdr3_nt: TGCAGCGTTGGGGGAGTCGGGGGGCACGGGGAGCTGTTTTTT; cdr3_aa: CSVGGVGGHGELFF
v_call: TRBV6-1; d_call: .; clone_size: .; j_call: TRBJ1-1; cdr3_nt: TGTGCCAGCAGTGAGTTGTCGGGCAGGGTCACTGAAGCTTTCTTT; cdr3_aa: CASSELSGRVTEAFF
v_call: TRBV7-6; d_call: .; clone_size: .; j_call: TRBJ2-2; cdr3_nt: TGTGCCAGCAGAACCGGGATTACAAACACCGGGGAGCTGTTTTTT; cdr3_aa: CASRTGITNTGELFF
v_call: TRBV4-2; d_call: .; clone_size: .; j_call: TRBJ2-7; cdr3_nt: TGTGCCAGCAGCCTCAACCTAGTCCACCTCTACTACGAGCAGTACTTC; cdr3_aa: CASSLNLVHLYYEQYF
v_call: TRBV6-5; d_call: TRBD2; clone_size: .; j_call: TRBJ2-7; cdr3_nt: TGTGCCAGCAGTTCCCTAGGACTAGTGATGGCCGACGAGCAGTACTTC; cdr3_aa: CASSSLGLVMADEQYF
v_call: TRBV6-1; d_call: TRBD2; clone_size: once; j_call: TRBJ2-7; cdr3_nt: TGTGCCAGCTCCTCAGCGGGACCCTACGAGCAGTACTTC; cdr3_aa: CASSSAGPYEQYF
v_call: TRBV5-1; d_call: .; clone_size: .; j_call: TRBJ1-6; cdr3_nt: TGCGCCAGCAGCTTGATGCAGGGTTCCAATTCACCCCTCCACTTT; cdr3_aa: CASSLMQGSNSPLHF
v_call: TRBV6-1; d_call: .; clone_size: .; j_call: TRBJ2-5; cdr3_nt: TGTGCCAGCAGTGAATTAGCCCCGCGGGGGACCCAGTACTTC; cdr3_aa: CASSELAPRGTQYF
v_call: TRBV4-1; d_call: .; clone_size: once; j_call: TRBJ2-7; cdr3_nt: TGCGCCAGCAGCCAATACGACGGGACCTACGAGCAGTACTTC; cdr3_aa: CASSQYDGTYEQYF
v_call: TRBV28; d_call: TRBD1; clone_size: .; j_call: TRBJ1-6; cdr3_nt: TGTGCCAGCAGTTCAATAACACAGGGGGCGGATGATTCACCCCTCCACTTT; cdr3_aa: CASSSITQGADDSPLHF
v_call: TRBV30; d_call: .; clone_size: .; j_call: TRBJ1-4; cdr3_nt: TGTGCCTGGAATTTTGGGGGAGGTGTCGGTCTCAATGAAAAACTGTTTTTT; cdr3_aa: CAWNFGGGVGLNEKLFF
v_call: TRBV6-5; d_call: TRBD1; clone_size: .; j_call: TRBJ2-5; cdr3_nt: TGTGCCAGCAGTCCCATCGACAGGGGGCGTGAGACCCAGTACTTC; cdr3_aa: CASSPIDRGRETQYF
v_call: TRBV14; d_call: .; clone_size: .; j_call: TRBJ2-3; cdr3_nt: TGTGCCAGCAGCTACAGCCCCCGTACGCAGTATTTT; cdr3_aa: CASSYSPRTQYF
v_call: TRBV10-3; d_call: .; clone_size: once; j_call: TRBJ2-7; cdr3_nt: TGTGCCATCAAAGAACAGGGGAGGAACGAGCAGTACTTC; cdr3_aa: CAIKEQGRNEQYF
v_call: TRBV19; d_call: TRBD1; clone_size: .; j_call: TRBJ1-2; cdr3_nt: TGTGCCAGTAGTACAGGACAGGGGGCTGAAGGCTACACCTTC; cdr3_aa: CASSTGQGAEGYTF
v_call: TRBV6-6; d_call: TRBD1; clone_size: once; j_call: TRBJ1-2; cdr3_nt: TGTGCCAGCAGGGAACAGGGGGCGGATGGCTACACCTTC; cdr3_aa: CASREQGADGYTF
v_call: TRBV5-1; d_call: TRBD1; clone_size: .; j_call: TRBJ2-2; cdr3_nt: TGCGCCAGCAGCTTTCGAACAGGGGGCTACGGGGAGCTGTTTTTT; cdr3_aa: CASSFRTGGYGELFF
v_call: TRBV27; d_call: TRBD2; clone_size: .; j_call: TRBJ2-3; cdr3_nt: TGTGCCAGCAGTTTATTACGGGGGGACACAGATACGCAGTATTTT; cdr3_aa: CASSLLRGDTDTQYF
v_call: TRBV29-1; d_call: TRBD1; clone_size: .; j_call: TRBJ1-1; cdr3_nt: TGCAGCGTTGATATAGGGGGCCCGAACACTGAAGCTTTCTTT; cdr3_aa: CSVDIGGPNTEAFF
v_call: TRBV6-6; d_call: TRBD1; clone_size: once; j_call: TRBJ2-2; cdr3_nt: TGTGCCAGCATCCCAAGCGGGACAGGGGATACCGGGGAGCTGTTTTTT; cdr3_aa: CASIPSGTGDTGELFF
v_call: TRBV19; d_call: TRBD2; clone_size: .; j_call: TRBJ2-3; cdr3_nt: TGTGCCAGTACCCAACTAGCGGGGGGCGATACGCAGTATTTT; cdr3_aa: CASTQLAGGDTQYF
v_call: TRBV5-6; d_call: .; clone_size: .; j_call: TRBJ2-2; cdr3_nt: TGTGCCAGCAGCTTGGTGGGCAGGGTTACCGGGGAGCTGTTTTTT; cdr3_aa: CASSLVGRVTGELFF
v_call: TRBV7-2; d_call: .; clone_size: .; j_call: TRBJ1-5; cdr3_nt: TGTGCCACTCGTCCTAGCAATCAGCCCCAGCATTTT; cdr3_aa: CATRPSNQPQHF
v_call: TRBV14; d_call: .; clone_size: .; j_call: TRBJ1-2; cdr3_nt: TGTGCCAGCAGCCAAGACGGACCGGGGGGCTACACCTTC; cdr3_aa: CASSQDGPGGYTF
v_call: TRBV5-4; d_call: TRBD2; clone_size: .; j_call: TRBJ2-7; cdr3_nt: TGTGCCAGCAGCCGTTTTCTAGCGGGGGCTCCCTACGAGCAGTACTTC; cdr3_aa: CASSRFLAGAPYEQYF
v_call: TRBV27; d_call: .; clone_size: .; j_call: TRBJ1-2; cdr3_nt: TGTGCCAGCAGGGCCCACGGGGGTCGGAATGGCTACACCTTC; cdr3_aa: CASRAHGGRNGYTF
v_call: TRBV2; d_call: TRBD1; clone_size: .; j_call: TRBJ1-1; cdr3_nt: TGTGCCAGCTATCCATTAGGGACAGTGTCCTTTGAAGCTTTCTTT; cdr3_aa: CASYPLGTVSFEAFF
v_call: TRBV19; d_call: TRBD1; clone_size: .; j_call: TRBJ2-5; cdr3_nt: TGTGCCAGTAGTATAGTCAGGGGGCGCTTGGGACAAGAGACCCAGTACTTC; cdr3_aa: CASSIVRGRLGQETQYF
v_call: TRBV27; d_call: TRBD1; clone_size: .; j_call: TRBJ1-5; cdr3_nt: TGTGCCAGCAGGACCTCAGCAGGGGGTGTAAATCAGCCCCAGCATTTT; cdr3_aa: CASRTSAGGVNQPQHF
v_call: TRBV7-9; d_call: TRBD1; clone_size: .; j_call: TRBJ1-1; cdr3_nt: TGTGCCAGCAGGGGCTCAGGGGGGAACACTGAAGCTTTCTTT; cdr3_aa: CASRGSGGNTEAFF
v_call: TRBV4-1; d_call: .; clone_size: .; j_call: TRBJ1-5; cdr3_nt: TGCGCCAGCAGCCATCAGGGCCTGTCACATCAGCCCCAGCATTTT; cdr3_aa: CASSHQGLSHQPQHF
v_call: TRBV5-1; d_call: TRBD1; clone_size: .; j_call: TRBJ1-4; cdr3_nt: TGCGCCAGCAGCCAACAGGGACAGTTTTCGGAAAAACTGTTTTTT; cdr3_aa: CASSQQGQFSEKLFF
v_call: TRBV27; d_call: .; clone_size: .; j_call: TRBJ1-5; cdr3_nt: TGTGCCACCTCACAGGGTGGGAGCAATCAGCCCCAGCATTTT; cdr3_aa: CATSQGGSNQPQHF
v_call: TRBV2; d_call: .; clone_size: .; j_call: TRBJ2-7; cdr3_nt: TGTGCCAGCGGCCAGGGAAGCTCCTACGAGCAGTACTTC; cdr3_aa: CASGQGSSYEQYF
v_call: TRBV6-1; d_call: TRBD2; clone_size: .; j_call: TRBJ2-4; cdr3_nt: TGTGCCAGCAGTGAAGCGCTAGGGACTACCACCGCCTTGCGCATTCAGTACTTC; cdr3_aa: CASSEALGTTTALRIQYF
v_call: TRBV25-1; d_call: TRBD1; clone_size: .; j_call: TRBJ1-1; cdr3_nt: TGTGCCAGCAGTGAATTCCGGGACAGAGCGTCCGGCACTGAAGCTTTCTTT; cdr3_aa: CASSEFRDRASGTEAFF
v_call: TRBV28; d_call: TRBD1; clone_size: once; j_call: TRBJ1-5; cdr3_nt: TGTGCCAGCAGTCCTTACCCAACAGGGGGTGACCTGAATCAGCCCCAGCATTTT; cdr3_aa: CASSPYPTGGDLNQPQHF
v_call: TRBV5-1; d_call: TRBD2; clone_size: .; j_call: TRBJ2-1; cdr3_nt: TGCGCCAGCAGCTTGCGTGGGCGGGACTATTACAATGAGCAGTTCTTC; cdr3_aa: CASSLRGRDYYNEQFF
v_call: TRBV2; d_call: TRBD2; clone_size: .; j_call: TRBJ2-7; cdr3_nt: TGTGCCAGTTTGGCGGGAGCCGAGCAGTACTTC; cdr3_aa: CASLAGAEQYF
v_call: TRBV7-9; d_call: .; clone_size: .; j_call: TRBJ2-1; cdr3_nt: TGTGCCAGCAGCTCCGCCCGGGATGAGCAGTTCTTC; cdr3_aa: CASSSARDEQFF
v_call: TRBV25-1; d_call: TRBD1; clone_size: .; j_call: TRBJ1-2; cdr3_nt: TGTGCCAGCAGTGTAAAGATTGGGACAGGGGGATCAGGTGGCGGCTACACCTTC; cdr3_aa: CASSVKIGTGGSGGGYTF
v_call: TRBV27; d_call: .; clone_size: .; j_call: TRBJ1-2; cdr3_nt: TGTGCCAGCAGTTCGGGTAGTAGCCTCTATGGCTACACCTTC; cdr3_aa: CASSSGSSLYGYTF
v_call: TRBV9; d_call: .; clone_size: .; j_call: TRBJ2-5; cdr3_nt: TGTGCCAGCAGCATCCAGGATCTAGCCGGAGAGACCCAGTACTTC; cdr3_aa: CASSIQDLAGETQYF